Described below is a single T cell receptor (beta chain) sequence and its context. Its antigen is not identified. This specimen belongs to a study of blood T cells in healthy people across ages. A second PCR of about 7 to 11 cycles used a sample-barcoded 5' primer and a J-beta primer mix. There were at least 3 million CDR3-containing paired-end reads obtained from each sample. TCRdb processed the 5' RACE reads anew with MiXCR; each CDR3 protein has one entry. Of approximately 760,000 distinct CDR3 sequences listed, around a quarter are singletons. The CDR3 has 15 residues. The germline V gene encodes CDR1 KGHDR and CDR2 SFDVKD. Study-level results: Investigators treated diversity estimates from one million T cells as underestimates.

This sample also appeared in a second study, on T cells of mothers and their children. That paper notes: Within related and unrelated pairs, thymic selection shapes TCR recombination output in a similar way. Mothers and children who were related shared slightly more overlap than unrelated pairs, but not significantly more.

This receptor was obtained from a boy aged 5-17 years in good health. This chain connects TRBV24-1 to TRBJ2-1; 7 nucleotides agree with TRBD1. TRBJ2-5 matches the DNA end more closely, so the J call is doubtful. The sample was blood. The DNA of the CDR3 is TGTGCCACCAGTGACCCCCGACAGGGAGTGGAGACCCAGTACTTC. It translates to CATSDPRQGVETQYF.